This passage covers 20 T cell receptor beta chains from one sample sequenced in a study of beta chain features in type 1 diabetes. All of the isolated RNA was reverse transcribed, so expressed TCRB transcripts were sequenced. Measured with immunoSEQ multiplex PCR; TCRdb has only the in-frame clones, and not every one. The sample carries approximately 170,000 clones, approximately 9% recorded once. Sequenced sample: central memory CD4+ T cells from blood. All receptors come from a woman between 18 and 29 years old in good health.

The chain carries TRBV2 and TRBJ1-5; D perhaps matches TRBD1 (6 bases). Germline loops: CDR1 SNHLY, CDR2 FYNNEI. The CDR3 consists of 12 residues. Trimming took 8 bases from V and 8 from J, leaving 13 bases between them. CDR3 sequence reads: CASATGREPQHF. CDR3 DNA sequence: TGTGCCAGCGCCACAGGGCGGGAGCCCCAGCATTTT. The whole variable domain, remainder taken from reference TRBV2 and TRBJ1-5, is EPEVTQTPSHQVTQMGQEVILRCVPISNHLYFYWYRQILGQKVEFLVSFYNNEISEKSEIFDDQFSVERPDGSNFTLKIRSTKLEDSAMYFCASATGREPQHFGDGTRLSIL.

Only a few counts were recorded for this clone. This CDR3 reads CASSLRLAKGDEQFF. The CDR3 nucleotides read TGTGCCAGCTCACTAAGACTAGCTAAAGGAGATGAGCAGTTCTTC. The rearrangement joins TRBV18 to TRBJ2-1, with 7 bases identical to TRBD2. CDR1 KGHSH and CDR2 LQKENI come from the germline V gene. V lost 4 bases, J lost 8 bases, and 11 bases stayed unmatched. This CDR3 is built from 15 residues. The entire variable domain, with the rest obtained from reference TRBV18 and TRBJ2-1, is as follows: NAGVMQNPRHLVRRRGQEARLRCSPMKGHSHVYWYRQLPEEGLKFMVYLQKENIIDESGMPKERFSAEFPKEGPSILRIQQVVRGDSAAYFCASSLRLAKGDEQFFGPGTRLTVL.

CDR3 loop: CASSKALAGHPPRVPVVTEAFF. In DNA form, the CDR3 reads TGTGCCAGCAGCAAAGCGCTGGCAGGGCACCCACCGAGAGTCCCGGTGGTCACTGAAGCTTTCTTT. This chain uses TRBV21-1 with TRBJ1-1; the table's D call of TRBD1 was not tested on the DNA. TRBV21-1 is a pseudogene segment. This CDR3 has 22 amino acids.

This clone was observed a handful of times. The rearrangement links TRBV6-1 to TRBJ2-3; no definite D call. V gave up 1 base and J gave up 0 bases, with 8 bases separating them. The CDR3 spans 15 residues. The germline CDR1 and CDR2 sequences are MNHNS and SASEGT. In DNA, the CDR3 is TGTGCCAGCAGTGAAGTACTCCGGAGCACAGATACGCAGTATTTT. Its protein product is CASSEVLRSTDTQYF.

This clone was seen only a few times. This chain uses TRBV12-5 with TRBJ1-1, with D maybe TRBD1 (5 bases). CDR1 is LGHNT, CDR2 FRNRAP, per germline. CDR3 length: 15 amino acids. The germline V and J ends were trimmed by 3 bases and 5 bases, with 16 bases remaining between them. CDR3 nucleotide sequence: TGTGCTAGTGGTTTTATGTTGTCGGGGGAGACTGAAGCTTTCTTT. Protein: CASGFMLSGETEAFF.

This clone appeared a few times. The chain has TRBV7-2 and TRBJ2-1; 9 nucleotides align to TRBD1. Germline V gene lookup returns CDR1 SGHTA and CDR2 FQGNSA. The V and J ends lost 1 base and 7 bases, in that order; junction bases with no gene match: 5. The CDR3 totals 15 residues. This CDR3 reads CASSLDRGRINEQFF. The CDR3 coding sequence is TGTGCCAGCAGCTTAGACAGGGGGCGGATTAATGAGCAGTTCTTC.

This clone was observed a few times. The chain links TRBV4-2 to TRBJ2-7; TRBD1 aligns across 7 bases. Germline CDR1 LGHNA, CDR2 YNFKEQ. CDR3 size: 12 residues. Trimming removed 6 bases from V and 3 bases from J; junction bases left unmatched: 2. CDR3 sequence reads: CASRQGNYEQYF. The CDR3, as DNA: TGTGCCAGCAGACAGGGGAACTACGAGCAGTACTTC.

This clone was seen a few times. The chain recombines TRBV6-1 with TRBJ1-2, with TRBD1 as a possible D gene (5 bases). The CDR3 length is 13 residues. Germline V lookup: CDR1 MNHNS, CDR2 SASEGT. V was trimmed by 8 bases and J by 4 bases, leaving 14 bases between them. DNA for the CDR3: TGTGCCAGCGGGCTCGTTGGGGCCTATGGCTACACCTTC. Protein product: CASGLVGAYGYTF.

The chain combines TRBV14 with TRBJ1-2; D possibly corresponds to TRBD1 (5 bases). Trimming left V 2 bases short and J 9 bases short, with 19 bases between. Germline V CDR1 and CDR2: SGHDN, FVKESK. There are 15 residues in the CDR3. The CDR3 DNA follows: TGTGCCAGCAGCCAATATCGGGGGTTGCAGGGCAGCTACACCTTC. The encoded protein is CASSQYRGLQGSYTF.

This clone came up many times. V gene TRBV11-2 combines with J gene TRBJ2-7; the D gene is possibly TRBD1 (5 bases). This CDR3 comprises 15 residues. V lost 5 bases and J lost 6, with 20 bases in between. From germline, CDR1 is SGHAT and CDR2 FQNNGV. The CDR3 bases are TGTGCCAGCAGCACCAGGACCGGCGATGGGGCCGAGCAGTACTTC. Its protein is CASSTRTGDGAEQYF.

The chain uses TRBV30 and TRBJ2-5; 7 bases fit TRBD1. This CDR3 comprises 15 residues. After removal of 1 base from V and 11 bases from J, the junction contained 16 bases not matched to a gene. Looked up from germline, CDR1 is GTSNPN and CDR2 is SVGIG (reference sequence). The CDR3 region is CAWSAVTGSMGEQYF. Written as DNA, the CDR3 is TGTGCCTGGAGTGCCGTGACAGGGTCGATGGGGGAGCAGTACTTC.

This clone was recorded a few times. V is TRBV7-4 and J is TRBJ2-4; the D is unclear. From germline, CDR1 is SGHVT and CDR2 SQSDAQ. CDR3 size: 12 residues. V was cut by 2 bases and J by 4 bases, with 3 bases left in between. For the CDR3, the DNA is TGTGCCAGCAGCTTACAGAAAAACATTCAGTACTTC. Protein: CASSLQKNIQYF.

This clone was found a few times. The chain couples TRBV5-4 to TRBJ2-1; 12 nucleotides agree with TRBD2. Germline trimming cut 0 bases from V and 7 bases from J; bases unmatched to any gene: 2. CDR3 size: 15 residues. Germline V gene sequence: CDR1 SGHNT, CDR2 YYREEE (reference sequence). CDR3 sequence reads: CASSLGLAGANEQFF. For the CDR3, the DNA is TGTGCCAGCAGCTTGGGACTAGCGGGAGCAAATGAGCAGTTCTTC.

The chain links TRBV30 to TRBJ2-7; D might be TRBD1 (6 bases). This CDR3 spans 13 amino acids. CDR1 and CDR2 (germline): GTSNPN, SVGIG (reference sequence). V lost 5 bases and J 2 bases, leaving 13 bases between the germline ends. CDR3 sequence: CAWGGQHTYEQYF. As DNA, the CDR3 is TGTGCCTGGGGAGGACAGCATACCTACGAGCAGTACTTC.

This clone was seen more than once but under ten times. The chain has TRBV5-1 and TRBJ2-5, with 7 positions matching TRBD1. V trimming: 2 bases; J trimming: 5 bases; junction bases outside the gene matches: 6. The CDR3 consists of 14 residues. Germline-derived CDR1 and CDR2 are SGHRS and YFSETQ. The chain's CDR3 is CASSLQGNGETQYF. The CDR3, as DNA: TGCGCCAGCAGCTTACAGGGGAATGGCGAGACCCAGTACTTC.

This clone occurred a few times. The DNA of the CDR3 is TGTGCCAGCAGACTAACACCAGCAACTAATGAAAAACTGTTTTTT. This sequence encodes CASRLTPATNEKLFF. This chain joins TRBV2 and TRBJ1-4; D gene unclear. Looked up from germline, CDR1 is SNHLY and CDR2 is FYNNEI. The CDR3 runs 15 residues. Trimming took off 6 bases at V and 0 bases at J, with 11 bases between the two ends.

In its sample, this clone was seen a few times. The rearrangement links TRBV7-2 to TRBJ1-2; 8 bases are shared with TRBD1. The CDR3 spans 16 residues. The ends lost 2 bases at V and 4 bases at J; junction bases unmatched: 9. CDR1 is SGHTA and CDR2 is FQGNSA in the germline V gene. In DNA, the CDR3 is TGTGCCAGCAGCTTACAGCGGGGACAGGCCGCCTATGGCTACACCTTC. Protein sequence: CASSLQRGQAAYGYTF. Using reference TRBV7-2 and TRBJ1-2 for the parts outside the CDR3, the full variable domain is GAGVSQSPSNKVTEKGKDVELRCDPISGHTALYWYRQSLGQGLEFLIYFQGNSAPDKSGLPSDRFSAERTGGSVSTLTIQRTQQEDSAVYLCASSLQRGQAAYGYTFGSGTRLTVV.

This clone was observed a few times. The rearrangement joins TRBV11-2 to TRBJ2-5; D is possibly TRBD2 (6 bases). Trimming shortened V by 1 base and J by 4 bases, and 10 bases separated the two germline ends. This CDR3 is 14 amino acids long. Germline values: CDR1 SGHAT, CDR2 FQNNGV. The CDR3 region is CASSLGLARETQYF. CDR3 nucleotide sequence: TGTGCCAGCAGCTTAGGCCTAGCGAGAGAGACCCAGTACTTC.

This clone has only a few counts. This chain uses TRBV2 with TRBJ2-3; a possible D gene is TRBD2 (6 bases). The V gene lost 8 bases and the J gene lost 5 bases, with 14 bases spanning the gap. Germline V CDR1 and CDR2: SNHLY, FYNNEI. This CDR3 is 13 amino acids long. CDR3 nucleotide sequence: TGTGCCAGCGACCGACTGCGGGGAGATACGCAGTATTTT. Translating gives CASDRLRGDTQYF. The full variable domain, with the rest looked up from reference TRBV2 and TRBJ2-3, is EPEVTQTPSHQVTQMGQEVILRCVPISNHLYFYWYRQILGQKVEFLVSFYNNEISEKSEIFDDQFSVERPDGSNFTLKIRSTKLEDSAMYFCASDRLRGDTQYFGPGTRLTVL.

This chain uses TRBV5-1 with TRBJ2-1; 7 bases are shared with TRBD2. CDR3 length: 12 amino acids. Germline CDR1 is SGHRS and CDR2 is YFSETQ. Trimming cost V 4 bases and J 10 bases; bases outside gene matches: 5. CDR3 DNA sequence: TGCGCCAGCAGCGGGGGGGGACTCGAGCAGTTCTTC. Amino acids: CASSGGGLEQFF.